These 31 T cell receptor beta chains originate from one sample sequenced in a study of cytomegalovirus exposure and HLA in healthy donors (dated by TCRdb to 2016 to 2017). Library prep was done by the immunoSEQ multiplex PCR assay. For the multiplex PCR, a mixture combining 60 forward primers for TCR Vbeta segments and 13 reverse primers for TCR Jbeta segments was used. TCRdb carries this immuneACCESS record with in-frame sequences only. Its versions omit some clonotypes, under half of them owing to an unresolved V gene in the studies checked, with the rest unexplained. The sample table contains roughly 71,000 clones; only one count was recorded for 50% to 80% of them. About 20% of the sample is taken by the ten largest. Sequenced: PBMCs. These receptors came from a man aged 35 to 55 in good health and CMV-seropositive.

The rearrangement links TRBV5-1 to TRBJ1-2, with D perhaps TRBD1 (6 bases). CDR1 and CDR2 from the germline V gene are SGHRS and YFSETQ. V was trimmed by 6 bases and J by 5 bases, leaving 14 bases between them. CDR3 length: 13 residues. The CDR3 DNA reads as TGCGCCAGCACCTCAGAAGGGGGATATGGCTACACCTTC. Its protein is CASTSEGGYGYTF.

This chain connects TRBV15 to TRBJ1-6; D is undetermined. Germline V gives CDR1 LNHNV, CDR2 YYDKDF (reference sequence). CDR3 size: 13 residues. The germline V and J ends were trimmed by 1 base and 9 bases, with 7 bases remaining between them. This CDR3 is CATSRVLISPLHF. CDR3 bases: TGTGCCACCAGCAGAGTACTTATTTCACCCCTCCACTTT.

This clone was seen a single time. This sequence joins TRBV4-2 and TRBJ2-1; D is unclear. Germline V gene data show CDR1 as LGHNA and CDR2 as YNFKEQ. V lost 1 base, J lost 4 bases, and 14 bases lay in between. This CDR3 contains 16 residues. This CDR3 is CASSQGLASTYNEQFF. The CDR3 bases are TGTGCCAGCAGCCAAGGTCTCGCAAGTACTTACAATGAGCAGTTCTTC.

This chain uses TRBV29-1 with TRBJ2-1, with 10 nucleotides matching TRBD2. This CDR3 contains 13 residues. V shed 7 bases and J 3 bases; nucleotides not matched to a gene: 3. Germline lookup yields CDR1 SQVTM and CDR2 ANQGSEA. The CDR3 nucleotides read TGCAGCGCTAGCGGGGGATACTACAATGAGCAGTTCTTC. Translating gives CSASGGYYNEQFF.

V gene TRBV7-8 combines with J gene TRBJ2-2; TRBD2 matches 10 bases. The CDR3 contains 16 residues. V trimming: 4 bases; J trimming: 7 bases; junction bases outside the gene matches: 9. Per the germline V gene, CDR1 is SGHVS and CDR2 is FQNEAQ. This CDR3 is CASSSDSGGAFGELFF. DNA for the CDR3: TGTGCCAGCAGCTCAGACAGCGGGGGGGCCTTCGGGGAGCTGTTTTTT.

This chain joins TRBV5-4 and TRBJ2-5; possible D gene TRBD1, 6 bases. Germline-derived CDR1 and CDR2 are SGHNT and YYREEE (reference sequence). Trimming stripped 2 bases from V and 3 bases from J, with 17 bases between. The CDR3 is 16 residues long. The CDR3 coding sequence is TGTGCCAGCAGCTTAAGCCTCCTGGGGGCCAAAGAGACCCAGTACTTC. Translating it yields CASSLSLLGAKETQYF.

The CDR3 spells CASSFFQGNTEAFF. CDR3 coding DNA: TGTGCCAGCAGCTTCTTCCAGGGTAACACTGAAGCTTTCTTT. The gene calls are TRBV7-9 and TRBJ1-1; D is possibly TRBD1 (5 bases). CDR1 and CDR2 from the germline V gene are SEHNR and FQNEAQ (reference sequence). The CDR3 sequence is 14 residues long. V was pared by 3 bases and J by 2 bases, with 10 bases between.

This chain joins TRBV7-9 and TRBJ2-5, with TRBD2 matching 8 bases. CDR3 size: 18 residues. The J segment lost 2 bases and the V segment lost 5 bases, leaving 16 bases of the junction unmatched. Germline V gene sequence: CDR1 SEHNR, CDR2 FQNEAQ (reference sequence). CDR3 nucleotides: TGTGCCAGCAGCCTCGGCTACGGGACTAGAAAGTTGCAAGAGACCCAGTACTTC. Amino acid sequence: CASSLGYGTRKLQETQYF.

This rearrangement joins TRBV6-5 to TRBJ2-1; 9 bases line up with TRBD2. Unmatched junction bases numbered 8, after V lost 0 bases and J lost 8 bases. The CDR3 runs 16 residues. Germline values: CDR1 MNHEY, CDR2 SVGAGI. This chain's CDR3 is CASSYSAGGPLYEQFF. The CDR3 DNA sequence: TGTGCCAGCAGTTACTCGGCGGGGGGGCCATTGTATGAGCAGTTCTTC.

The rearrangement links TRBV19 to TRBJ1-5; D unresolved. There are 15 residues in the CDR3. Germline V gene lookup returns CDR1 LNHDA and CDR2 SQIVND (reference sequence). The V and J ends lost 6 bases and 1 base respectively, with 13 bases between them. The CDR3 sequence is CASSKITGSNQPQHF. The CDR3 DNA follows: TGTGCCAGTAGCAAAATCACCGGGAGCAATCAGCCCCAGCATTTT. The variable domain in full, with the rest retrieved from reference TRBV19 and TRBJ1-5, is DGGITQSPKYLFRKEGQNVTLSCEQNLNHDAMYWYRQDPGQGLRLIYYSQIVNDFQKGDIAEGYSVSREKKESFPLTVTSAQKNPTAFYLCASSKITGSNQPQHFGDGTRLSIL.

This CDR3 reads CASSRTGGLEETQYF. The CDR3 region has the DNA TGTGCCAGCAGCCGTACAGGGGGGCTAGAAGAGACCCAGTACTTC. This chain uses TRBV7-3 with TRBJ2-5, with 8 bases matching TRBD1. The V segment lost 5 bases and the J segment 3 bases; nucleotides outside the gene matches: 8. Germline CDR1 SGHTA, CDR2 FQGTGA. The CDR3 runs to 15 residues.

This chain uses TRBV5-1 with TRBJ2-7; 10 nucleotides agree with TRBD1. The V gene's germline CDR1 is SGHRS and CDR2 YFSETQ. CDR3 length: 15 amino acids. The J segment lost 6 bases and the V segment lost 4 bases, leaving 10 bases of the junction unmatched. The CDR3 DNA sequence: TGCGCCAGCAGCCCGGGACAGGGGAGTAATCTCGAGCAGTACTTC. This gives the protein CASSPGQGSNLEQYF.

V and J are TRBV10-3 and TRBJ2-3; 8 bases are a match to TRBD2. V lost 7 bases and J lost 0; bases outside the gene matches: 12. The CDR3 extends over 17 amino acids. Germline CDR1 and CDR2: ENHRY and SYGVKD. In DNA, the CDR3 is TGTGCCATCACTTCCGAATCACTAGCGGCTAGCACAGATACGCAGTATTTT. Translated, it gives CAITSESLAASTDTQYF.

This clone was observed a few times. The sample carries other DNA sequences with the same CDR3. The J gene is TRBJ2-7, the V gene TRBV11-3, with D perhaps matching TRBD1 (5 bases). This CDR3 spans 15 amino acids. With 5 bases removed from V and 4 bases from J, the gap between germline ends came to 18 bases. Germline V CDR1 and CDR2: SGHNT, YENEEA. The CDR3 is CASSQRRRAAYEQYF. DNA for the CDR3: TGTGCCAGCAGCCAGAGGCGCAGGGCGGCATACGAGCAGTACTTC.

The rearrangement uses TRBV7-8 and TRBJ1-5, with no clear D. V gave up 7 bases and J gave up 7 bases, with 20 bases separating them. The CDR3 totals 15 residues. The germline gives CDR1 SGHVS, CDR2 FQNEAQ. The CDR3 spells CASTRQLGQEQPQHF. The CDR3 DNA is TGTGCCAGCACCCGGCAGCTGGGTCAGGAACAGCCCCAGCATTTT.

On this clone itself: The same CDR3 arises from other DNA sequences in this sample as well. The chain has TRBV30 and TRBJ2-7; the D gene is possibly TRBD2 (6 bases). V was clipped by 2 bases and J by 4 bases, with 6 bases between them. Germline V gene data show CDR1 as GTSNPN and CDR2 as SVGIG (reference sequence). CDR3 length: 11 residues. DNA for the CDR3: TGTGCCTGGAGTCGGGAGTACGAGCAGTACTTC. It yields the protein CAWSREYEQYF.

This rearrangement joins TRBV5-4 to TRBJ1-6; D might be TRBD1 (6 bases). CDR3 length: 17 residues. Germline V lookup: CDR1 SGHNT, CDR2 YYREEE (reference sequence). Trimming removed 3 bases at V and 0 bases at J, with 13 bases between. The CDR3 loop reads CASSSGQTSSYNSPLHF. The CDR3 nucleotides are TGTGCCAGCAGCTCTGGACAGACGAGCTCCTATAATTCACCCCTCCACTTT.

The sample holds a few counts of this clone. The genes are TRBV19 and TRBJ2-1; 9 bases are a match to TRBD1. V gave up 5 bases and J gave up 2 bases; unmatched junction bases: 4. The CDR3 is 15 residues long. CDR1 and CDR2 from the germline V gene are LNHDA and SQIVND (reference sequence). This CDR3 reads CASSWDRETYNEQFF. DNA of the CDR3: TGTGCCAGTAGTTGGGACAGGGAGACCTACAATGAGCAGTTCTTC.

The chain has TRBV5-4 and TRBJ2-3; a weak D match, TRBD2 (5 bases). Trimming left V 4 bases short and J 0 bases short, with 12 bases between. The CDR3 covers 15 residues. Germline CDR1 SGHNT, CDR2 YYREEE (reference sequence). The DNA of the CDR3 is TGTGCCAGCAGCGCGGACTTAACTAGCACAGATACGCAGTATTTT. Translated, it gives CASSADLTSTDTQYF.

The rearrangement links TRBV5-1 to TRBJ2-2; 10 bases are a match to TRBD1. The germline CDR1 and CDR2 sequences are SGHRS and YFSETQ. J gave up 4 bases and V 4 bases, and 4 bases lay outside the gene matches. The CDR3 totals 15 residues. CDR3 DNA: TGCGCCAGCAGCAGCAGGACAGGGGGCACCGGGGAGCTGTTTTTT. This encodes CASSSRTGGTGELFF.

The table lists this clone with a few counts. The CDR3 loop is CASSPGTSGGRWWETQYF. CDR3 DNA sequence: TGTGCCAGCAGCCCAGGGACTAGCGGGGGGCGTTGGTGGGAGACCCAGTACTTC. The rearrangement joins TRBV7-2 to TRBJ2-5; 15 nucleotides line up with TRBD2. The CDR3 runs 18 residues. In germline, CDR1 is SGHTA, CDR2 FQGNSA. V lost 5 bases to trimming and J lost 5 bases; unmatched junction nucleotides: 12.

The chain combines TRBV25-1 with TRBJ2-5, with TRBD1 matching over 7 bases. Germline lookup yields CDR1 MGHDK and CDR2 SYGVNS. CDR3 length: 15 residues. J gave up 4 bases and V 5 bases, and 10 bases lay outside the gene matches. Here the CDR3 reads CASSISTGFTETQYF. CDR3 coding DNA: TGTGCCAGCAGTATATCGACAGGGTTTACAGAGACCCAGTACTTC.

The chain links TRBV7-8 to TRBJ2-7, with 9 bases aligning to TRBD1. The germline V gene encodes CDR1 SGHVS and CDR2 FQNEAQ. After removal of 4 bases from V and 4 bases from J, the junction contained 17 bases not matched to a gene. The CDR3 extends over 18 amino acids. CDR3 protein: CASSSPKQAGQGVYEQYF. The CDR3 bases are TGTGCCAGCAGCTCGCCTAAACAGGCGGGACAGGGCGTATACGAGCAGTACTTC.

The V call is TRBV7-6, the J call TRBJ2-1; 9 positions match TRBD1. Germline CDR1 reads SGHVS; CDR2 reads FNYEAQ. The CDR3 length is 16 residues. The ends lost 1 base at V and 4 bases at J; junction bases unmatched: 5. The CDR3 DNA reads TGTGCCAGCAGCTTAGTTGGGACAGGGACTTACAATGAGCAGTTCTTC. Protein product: CASSLVGTGTYNEQFF.

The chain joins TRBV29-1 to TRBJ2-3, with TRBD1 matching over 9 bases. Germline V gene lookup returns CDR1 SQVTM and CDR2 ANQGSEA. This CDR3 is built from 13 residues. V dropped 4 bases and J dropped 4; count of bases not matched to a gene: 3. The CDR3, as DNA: TGCAGCGTTGGGGACAGGGCTGCAGATACGCAGTATTTT. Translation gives CSVGDRAADTQYF.

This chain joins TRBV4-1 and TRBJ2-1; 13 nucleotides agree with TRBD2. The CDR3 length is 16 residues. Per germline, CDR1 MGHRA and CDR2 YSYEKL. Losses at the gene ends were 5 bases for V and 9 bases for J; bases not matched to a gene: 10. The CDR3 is CASSARTSGGIFEQFF. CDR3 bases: TGCGCCAGCAGCGCGAGGACTAGCGGGGGAATTTTTGAGCAGTTCTTC.

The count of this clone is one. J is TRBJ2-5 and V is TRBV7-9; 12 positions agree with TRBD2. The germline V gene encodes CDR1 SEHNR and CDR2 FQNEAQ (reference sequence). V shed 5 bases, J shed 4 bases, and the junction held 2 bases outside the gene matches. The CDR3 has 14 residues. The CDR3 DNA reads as TGTGCCAGCAGCGCTAGCGGGGGGGGAGAGACCCAGTACTTC. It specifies CASSASGGGETQYF.

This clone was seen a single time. The CDR3 DNA reads as TGTGCCAGCAGTGAGCGGCGGAGCTACGAGCAGTACTTC. As protein: CASSERRSYEQYF. The chain has TRBV6-1 and TRBJ2-7; D is unclear. The CDR3 covers 13 residues. Per the germline V gene, CDR1 is MNHNS and CDR2 is SASEGT. V lost 3 bases and J 3 bases, leaving 9 bases between the germline ends.

The CDR3 reads CASSAHQGRPETQYF. The CDR3 bases are TGTGCCAGCTCAGCCCATCAGGGAAGGCCAGAGACCCAGTACTTC. The chain combines TRBV18 with TRBJ2-5; possible D gene TRBD1, 5 bases. Germline CDR1 and CDR2: KGHSH and LQKENI. This CDR3 is 15 amino acids long. V was trimmed by 5 bases and J by 4 bases, leaving 17 bases between them.

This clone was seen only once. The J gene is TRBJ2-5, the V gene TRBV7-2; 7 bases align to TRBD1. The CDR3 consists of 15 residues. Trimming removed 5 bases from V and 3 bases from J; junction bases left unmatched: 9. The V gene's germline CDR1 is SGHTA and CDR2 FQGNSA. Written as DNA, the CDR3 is TGTGCCAGCAGCGATACAGGGGTTTGGGAAGAGACCCAGTACTTC. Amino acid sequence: CASSDTGVWEETQYF.

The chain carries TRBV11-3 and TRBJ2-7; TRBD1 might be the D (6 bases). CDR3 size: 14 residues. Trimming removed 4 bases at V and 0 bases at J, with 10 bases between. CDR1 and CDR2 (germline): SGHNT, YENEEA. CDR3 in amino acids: CASSSADSSYEQYF. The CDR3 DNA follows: TGTGCCAGCAGCTCCGCGGACAGCTCCTACGAGCAGTACTTC. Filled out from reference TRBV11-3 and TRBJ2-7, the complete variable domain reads EAGVVQSPRYKIIEKKQPVAFWCNPISGHNTLYWYLQNLGQGPELLIRYENEEAVDDSQLPKDRFSAERLKGVDSTLKIQPAELGDSAVYLCASSSADSSYEQYFGPGTRLTVT.